These 18 T cell receptor beta chains originate from one sample sequenced in a study of identical twins. TCRdb redid the calling of the 5' RACE reads with MiXCR, one entry per CDR3 protein. The data contain 250,000 or so distinct CDR3 sequences, about 9% of them seen just once; the ten biggest clones take up less than 4%. These same records also appear under a second study, on yellow fever vaccine responses in identical twins.

Input material: CD8+ T cells sorted from blood. Source of these receptors: a woman aged 18-35 years in good health.

In its sample, this clonotype was seen many times. The chain carries TRBV29-1 and TRBJ2-7; D gene ambiguous. CDR3 length equals 10 residues. CDR1 is SQVTM, CDR2 ANQGSEA, per germline. V shed 4 bases and J shed 3 bases, with 4 bases lying between them. The CDR3 here is CSVVDYEQYF. For the CDR3, the DNA is TGCAGCGTTGTAGACTACGAGCAGTACTTC.

The table lists this clonotype with a few counts. The DNA of the CDR3 is TGTGCCATCAGTGATAATTACGAGCAGTACTTC. Amino acid sequence: CAISDNYEQYF. The rearrangement uses TRBV10-3 and TRBJ2-7; the D is unclear. With 3 bases removed from V and 4 bases from J, the gap between germline ends came to 4 bases. The germline V gene has CDR1 ENHRY and CDR2 SYGVKD. This CDR3 is built from 11 residues.

The chain joins TRBV9 to TRBJ2-7, with D possibly matching TRBD1 (5 bases). V was clipped by 3 bases and J by 3 bases, with 10 bases between them. CDR1 SGDLS and CDR2 YYNGEE come from the germline V gene. The CDR3 is made up of 13 amino acids. The CDR3 DNA is TGTGCCAGCAGCGAGGGGCAGTTCTACGAGCAGTACTTC. It codes for CASSEGQFYEQYF.

At least ten counts were recorded for this clonotype. This chain joins TRBV12-3 or TRBV12-4 and TRBJ1-1; tentatively, D is TRBD1 (5 bases). V was clipped by 5 bases and J by 7 bases, with 11 bases between them. The CDR3 length is 12 residues. In DNA form, the CDR3 reads TGTGCCAGCAGTCTCCCGACAGATGAAGCTTTCTTT. Its translation is CASSLPTDEAFF.

The rearrangement joins TRBV5-6 to TRBJ2-7; maybe TRBD2 (6 bases). CDR1 and CDR2 (germline): SGHDT, YYEEEE. V was pared by 4 bases and J by 7 bases, with 12 bases between. The CDR3 is 12 residues long. DNA for the CDR3: TGTGCCAGCAGCGGACCAGGGAGGGAGCAGTACTTC. It translates to CASSGPGREQYF.

The chain couples TRBV20-1 to TRBJ2-1; TRBD2 matches 7 bases. Germline V gene data show CDR1 as DFQATT and CDR2 as SNEGSKA (reference sequence). The CDR3 has 14 residues. Trimming removed 3 bases from V and 9 bases from J; junction bases left unmatched: 11. DNA of the CDR3: TGCAGTGCTAGGGGGGGGAGGGGCGCCCTTGAGCAGTTCTTC. It translates to CSARGGRGALEQFF.

The chain is built from TRBV7-9 and TRBJ1-1; the match to TRBD1 covers 8 bases. Germline V CDR1 and CDR2: SEHNR, FQNEAQ (reference sequence). The CDR3 consists of 14 residues. The J segment lost 3 bases and the V segment lost 6 bases, leaving 6 bases of the junction unmatched. The CDR3 protein is CASSRQGTDTEAFF. The CDR3 nucleotides read TGTGCCAGCAGTAGACAGGGGACGGACACTGAAGCTTTCTTT.

In its sample, this clonotype was seen a few times. This sequence joins TRBV6-1 and TRBJ1-5; perhaps TRBD1 as D (6 bases). Trimming took 5 bases from V and 5 from J, leaving 16 bases between them. Per the germline V gene, CDR1 is MNHNS and CDR2 is SASEGT. The CDR3 length is 15 residues. The CDR3 DNA follows: TGTGCCAGCAGTATCCTTGGGGGGCTCGATCAGCCCCAGCATTTT. It yields the protein CASSILGGLDQPQHF.

This clonotype was observed many times. This chain joins TRBV15 and TRBJ2-7; D possibly corresponds to TRBD1 (5 bases). The CDR3 runs to 16 residues. V dropped 0 bases and J dropped 6 bases, with 18 bases sitting between them. The germline CDR1 and CDR2 sequences are LNHNV and YYDKDF (reference sequence). The CDR3 coding sequence is TGTGCCACCAGCAGAGATCCCGCAGGGTTCGTTTCCGAGCAGTACTTC. Protein: CATSRDPAGFVSEQYF.

The rearrangement links TRBV11-2 to TRBJ2-5; D unclear. Germline V gene sequence: CDR1 SGHAT, CDR2 FQNNGV. V was pared by 8 bases and J by 5 bases, with 15 bases between. The CDR3 is made up of 13 amino acids. DNA for the CDR3: TGTGCCAGCGCTCTTTGGAAGCTGGAGACCCAGTACTTC. Its protein product is CASALWKLETQYF.

This clonotype was counted at least ten times. The chain uses TRBV7-6 and TRBJ2-7; D may match TRBD1 or TRBD2 (6 bases each). CDR1 and CDR2 (germline): SGHVS, FNYEAQ. V lost 2 bases and J 1 base, leaving 18 bases between the germline ends. This CDR3 has 17 amino acids. The DNA for the CDR3 is TGTGCCAGCAGCTTAAACTTTCGGCAGGGGACTTCCTACGAGCAGTACTTC. Protein product: CASSLNFRQGTSYEQYF.

This clonotype was recorded a few times. The chain uses TRBV11-2 and TRBJ2-1, with 11 bases fitting TRBD2. The junction had 2 bases not matched to a gene; V was cut back by 1 base and J by 6 bases. The CDR3 contains 15 residues. The germline CDR1 and CDR2 sequences are SGHAT and FQNNGV. CDR3 sequence: CASSLGLAGINEQFF. The CDR3 DNA reads as TGTGCCAGCAGCTTAGGACTAGCGGGGATCAATGAGCAGTTCTTC. The variable domain in full, with the rest retrieved from reference TRBV11-2 and TRBJ2-1, is EAGVAQSPRYKIIEKRQSVAFWCNPISGHATLYWYQQILGQGPKLLIQFQNNGVVDDSQLPKDRFSAERLKGVDSTLKIQPAKLEDSAVYLCASSLGLAGINEQFFGPGTRLTVL.

This clonotype has at least ten counts. The CDR3 nucleotides are TGTGCCAGCAGCATAACTAGCGGGGCAGATACGCAGTATTTT. It is translated as CASSITSGADTQYF. The rearrangement uses TRBV7-2 and TRBJ2-3; the match to TRBD2 covers 10 bases. In germline, CDR1 is SGHTA, CDR2 FQGNSA. The length of the CDR3 is 14 residues. V shed 5 bases and J 4 bases; nucleotides not matched to a gene: 3.

The chain links TRBV6-5 to TRBJ1-1; no reliable D call. V was clipped by 0 bases and J by 0 bases, with 8 bases between them. The CDR3 length is 15 residues. From germline, CDR1 is MNHEY and CDR2 SVGAGI. The CDR3 sequence: CASSYSNSMNTEAFF. DNA for the CDR3: TGTGCCAGCAGTTACTCGAACAGCATGAACACTGAAGCTTTCTTT.

The sample holds a few counts of this clonotype. V and J are TRBV4-1 and TRBJ2-3; 10 bases line up with TRBD2. J lost 3 bases, V lost 3 bases, and 9 bases had no gene match. Germline lookup yields CDR1 MGHRA and CDR2 YSYEKL. The CDR3 runs to 17 residues. The CDR3, as DNA: TGCGCCAGCAGCCATTTAAGCCTAGCGGGAGCTACAGATACGCAGTATTTT. Its protein product is CASSHLSLAGATDTQYF.

This clonotype has a handful of counts. The chain is built from TRBV25-1 and TRBJ2-3; 7 bases agree with TRBD1. Per germline, CDR1 MGHDK and CDR2 SYGVNS. J was trimmed by 5 bases and V by 10 bases; bases with no gene match: 6. This CDR3 spans 12 amino acids. CDR3 region: CATYRGGDTQYF. The CDR3 region has the DNA TGTGCCACCTACAGGGGTGGAGATACGCAGTATTTT.

This chain links TRBV2 with TRBJ2-1; 8 nucleotides match TRBD2. CDR1 and CDR2 (germline): SNHLY, FYNNEI. Trimming at V came to 3 bases and at J to 4 bases, leaving 5 bases not matched to a gene. CDR3 length: 15 residues. CDR3 nucleotide sequence: TGTGCCAGCAGTGAGGCGGGGGGCCTTTACAATGAGCAGTTCTTC. Amino acid sequence: CASSEAGGLYNEQFF. The entire variable domain, with the rest obtained from reference TRBV2 and TRBJ2-1, is as follows: EPEVTQTPSHQVTQMGQEVILRCVPISNHLYFYWYRQILGQKVEFLVSFYNNEISEKSEIFDDQFSVERPDGSNFTLKIRSTKLEDSAMYFCASSEAGGLYNEQFFGPGTRLTVL.

The V and J genes are TRBV7-9 and TRBJ2-7, with 12 bases matching TRBD2. Germline CDR1 and CDR2: SEHNR and FQNEAQ (reference sequence). This CDR3 contains 16 residues. The J segment lost 3 bases and the V segment lost 6 bases, leaving 9 bases of the junction unmatched. In nucleotides, the CDR3 is TGTGCCAGCAGGGATACTAGCGGGGGGAGCCTCTACGAGCAGTACTTC. Protein sequence: CASRDTSGGSLYEQYF.